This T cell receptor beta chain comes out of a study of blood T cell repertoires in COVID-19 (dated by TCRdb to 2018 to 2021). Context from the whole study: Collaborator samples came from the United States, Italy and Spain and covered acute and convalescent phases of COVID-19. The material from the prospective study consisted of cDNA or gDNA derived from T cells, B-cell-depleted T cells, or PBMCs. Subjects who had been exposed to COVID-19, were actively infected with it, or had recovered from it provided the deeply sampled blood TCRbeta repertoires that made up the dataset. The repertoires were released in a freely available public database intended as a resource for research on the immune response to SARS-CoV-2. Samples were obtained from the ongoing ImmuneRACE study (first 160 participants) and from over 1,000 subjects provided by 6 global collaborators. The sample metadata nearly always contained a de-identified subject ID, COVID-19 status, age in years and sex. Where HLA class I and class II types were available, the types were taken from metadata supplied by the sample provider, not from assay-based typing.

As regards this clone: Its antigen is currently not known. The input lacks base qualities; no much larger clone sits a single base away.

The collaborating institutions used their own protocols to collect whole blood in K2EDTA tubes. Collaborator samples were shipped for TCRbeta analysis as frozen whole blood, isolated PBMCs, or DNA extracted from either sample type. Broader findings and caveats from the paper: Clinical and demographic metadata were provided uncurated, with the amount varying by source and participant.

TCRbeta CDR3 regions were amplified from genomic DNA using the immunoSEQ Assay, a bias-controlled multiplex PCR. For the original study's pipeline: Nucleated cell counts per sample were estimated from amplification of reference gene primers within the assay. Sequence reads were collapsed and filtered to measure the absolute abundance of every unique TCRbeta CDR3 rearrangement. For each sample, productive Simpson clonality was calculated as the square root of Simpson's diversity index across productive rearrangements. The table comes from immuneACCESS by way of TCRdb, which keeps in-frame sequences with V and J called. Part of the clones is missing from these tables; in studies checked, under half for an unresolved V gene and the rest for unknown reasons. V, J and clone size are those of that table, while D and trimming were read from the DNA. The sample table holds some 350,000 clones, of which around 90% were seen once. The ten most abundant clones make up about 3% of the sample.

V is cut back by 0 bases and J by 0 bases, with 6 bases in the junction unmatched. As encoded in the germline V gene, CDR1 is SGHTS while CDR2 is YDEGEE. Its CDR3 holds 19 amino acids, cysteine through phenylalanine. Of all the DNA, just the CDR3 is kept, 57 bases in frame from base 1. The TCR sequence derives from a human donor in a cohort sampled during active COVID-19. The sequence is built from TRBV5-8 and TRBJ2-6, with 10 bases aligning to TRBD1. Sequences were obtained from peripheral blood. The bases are TGTGCCAGCAGCTTGGCCTTTGGGGACAGGGGCTCTGGGGCCAACGTCCTGACTTTC. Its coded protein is CASSLAFGDRGSGANVLTF.